This T cell receptor (beta chain) was retrieved from a study of cytomegalovirus exposure and HLA in healthy donors (dated by TCRdb to 2017 to 2019). Study-level background: According to a later analysis, the 120 or so validation repertoires were produced on the same platform as the approximately 610 repertoires of the first cohort. The study was designed to test whether signatures of past pathogen exposure could be identified by cataloging public T cell receptors. In addition to the first cohort of hundreds of subjects, a separate validation cohort of approximately 120 different subjects was used. The study combined high-throughput TCR immunosequencing, statistical association of individual TCRs with disease status, and machine learning to predict cytomegalovirus infection status. Beyond this particular receptor, the publication reports: In both the original and validation cohorts, the classifier was reported to diagnose cytomegalovirus status with high specificity and sensitivity. The authors suggested that the approach could potentially be extended to other disease states and immunological phenotypes. The validation cohort had no HLA typing available for a later analysis, so co-occurrence within that cohort was assessed over all 130 or so repertoires. While some public TCRs were present in many individuals, most TCR sequences turned up only very rarely across donors. A few of the identified cytomegalovirus-associated TCR beta chains were confirmed in vitro to be specific for cytomegalovirus antigens. A total of fewer than 200 TCR beta chains were listed by the study as associated with cytomegalovirus. A later analysis found that TCRs clustered in the first cohort also tended to co-occur in the roughly 120 validation repertoires, with about 94% of cluster scores above 0.

On this clone itself: Its antigen remains undetermined. No much larger clone exists at a distance of one base, and base qualities are not known.

Separate from the roughly 630-subject first cohort, the validation cohort of 95 to 150 subjects was the group to which the donors belonged. The library was made by the immunoSEQ multiplex PCR assay. The study's processing was this. To diagnose cytomegalovirus status from the catalog of TCR beta chain sequences, a statistical classification framework was built. Held by TCRdb, this immuneACCESS table contains in-frame sequences only and omits some clones. Under half of the omission traces to an unresolved V gene where checked; the cause of the rest is unknown. V, J and clone size derive from that table, while D and trimming were established from the DNA sequence. Within this sample are roughly 260,000 clones, with around 91% of them counted one time only. 0.37% of the sample is held by the ten biggest clonotypes. CDR1 and CDR2, per the germline V gene (reference sequence), are SEHNR and FQNEAQ. The trim is 5 bases for V and 4 bases for J, with a gap of 11 bases between the germline ends. The CDR3 runs 13 amino acids, cysteine and phenylalanine included. Only the CDR3 DNA is retained, 39 bases long and in frame from the first base.

The sequence joins TRBV7-9 to TRBJ1-2; the D segment cannot be called with confidence. The sample comprised PBMCs. This TCR derives from a woman aged 18-29 years in good health and CMV-seronegative. The CDR3 has the sequence CASSPAGGYGYTF. The nucleotide sequence is TGTGCCAGCAGCCCGGCCGGCGGCTATGGCTACACCTTC.